Given below is one T cell receptor beta chain in context. What it recognizes is unknown. These data are taken from a study of a mutant IDH1 vaccine in newly diagnosed glioma. Study-wide background: Vaccines were first given 4-6 weeks after radiotherapy alone, or with temozolomide cycles.

The time point is: week 5, during vaccination. With topical imiquimod, each dose of the vaccine consisted of 300 ug of mutant IDH1 20-mer peptide. The repertoire was sequenced with immunoSEQ multiplex PCR; TCRdb's copy has only in-frame clones and lacks some. This table has 60,000 or so clones, 82% appearing once. The specimen was PBMCs, collected from a glioma patient whose treatment included an IDH1 peptide vaccine. The clonotype originates from a woman aged 18-29 years with glioma. Some clones in this sample may be carry-over from other donors' samples.

CDR3: CASTGTSGFTDTQYF. DNA of the CDR3: TGTGCCAGCACCGGGACTAGCGGGTTCACAGATACGCAGTATTTT. The chain couples TRBV2 to TRBJ2-3, with 12 bases lining up with TRBD2. CDR3 length equals 15 residues. CDR1 is SNHLY and CDR2 is FYNNEI in the germline V gene. With V trimmed by 7 bases and J by 2 bases, 4 bases remained unmatched.